Each of the 20 T cell receptor beta chains below was sequenced from the same sample in a study of human T cells and chemical hapten exposure. TCRdb reprocessed the RACE reads with MiXCR, giving one entry per CDR3 protein. The sample contains about 380,000 distinct CDR3 sequences, approximately 5% of which appear only once. Specified time point: patch test 1, 2 weeks after DPC sensitization. The treatment: therapeutic diphenylcyclopropenone sensitization with weekly scalp DPC. Here the sequenced sample was whole blood, taken in connection with sensitization to the hapten diphenylcyclopropenone (DPC). These receptor sequences come from a woman in her 50s with alopecia areata. Some clones in this sample may be carry-over from other donors' samples.

This clonotype has at least ten counts. CDR3 nucleotides: TGTGCCAGCAGTCGGACAGGGGGTTACACCGGGGAGCTGTTTTTT. Residues: CASSRTGGYTGELFF. V usage is TRBV2 and J usage is TRBJ2-2, with TRBD1 matching 10 bases. Germline V lookup: CDR1 SNHLY, CDR2 FYNNEI. After removal of 5 bases from V and 3 bases from J, the junction contained 3 bases not matched to a gene. The CDR3 consists of 15 residues. Variable domain in full (rest from reference TRBV2 and TRBJ2-2): EPEVTQTPSHQVTQMGQEVILRCVPISNHLYFYWYRQILGQKVEFLVSFYNNEISEKSEIFDDQFSVERPDGSNFTLKIRSTKLEDSAMYFCASSRTGGYTGELFFGEGSRLTVL.

This clonotype showed up many times. The CDR3 protein is CSAGPGQGRDYTF. The CDR3 DNA reads TGCAGCGCGGGACCGGGACAGGGAAGAGACTACACCTTC. The chain links TRBV29-1 to TRBJ1-2; 9 nucleotides match TRBD1. This CDR3 region has 13 residues. J lost 10 bases, V lost 7 bases, and 13 bases had no gene match. Looked up from germline, CDR1 is SQVTM and CDR2 is ANQGSEA.

Ten or more counts support this clonotype. The chain links TRBV29-1 to TRBJ2-1; tentative D call: TRBD1 (6 bases). V was shortened by 4 bases and J by 4 bases, with 17 bases between the two germline ends. The CDR3 extends over 15 amino acids. Germline lookup yields CDR1 SQVTM and CDR2 ANQGSEA. The CDR3 nucleotides are TGCAGCGTTGGGGGTGGAACAGGGCCTTACAATGAGCAGTTCTTC. Protein sequence: CSVGGGTGPYNEQFF.

Many counts were recorded for this clonotype. The chain employs TRBV24-1 and TRBJ2-4, with no clear D. This CDR3 contains 11 residues. The V end was cut by 1 base, the J end by 9 bases, with 3 bases between. The germline V gene encodes CDR1 KGHDR and CDR2 SFDVKD. The CDR3: CATSDFGIQYF. The DNA of the CDR3 is TGTGCCACCAGTGATTTTGGCATTCAGTACTTC.

V gene TRBV29-1 combines with J gene TRBJ2-7; unclear D gene. Trimming removed 3 bases at V and 7 bases at J, with 16 bases between. CDR3 length: 13 amino acids. Germline values: CDR1 SQVTM, CDR2 ANQGSEA. The CDR3 spells CSVDVGRFGEQYF. DNA of the CDR3: TGCAGCGTTGATGTAGGCCGCTTTGGGGAGCAGTACTTC.

This clonotype has ten or more counts. The V and J genes are TRBV5-6 and TRBJ1-2; D not certain. This CDR3 has 15 amino acids. Germline loops: CDR1 SGHDT, CDR2 YYEEEE. The V end lost 6 bases, the J end lost 1 base, and 16 bases lay between the germline ends. DNA for the CDR3: TGTGCCAGCACCGTCGGACGGAGCTATAACTATGGCTACACCTTC. This encodes CASTVGRSYNYGYTF.

This clonotype has a count of ten or more. The V gene is TRBV28, the J gene TRBJ2-7; D not certain. Per germline, CDR1 MDHEN and CDR2 SYDVKM. The CDR3 runs to 11 residues. Trimming shortened V by 6 bases and J by 7 bases, and 10 bases separated the two germline ends. CDR3 in DNA: TGTGCCAGCAGCCTAAAAGCAGAGCAGTACTTC. Protein: CASSLKAEQYF.

This clonotype was counted many times. The V call is TRBV27, the J call TRBJ1-6; 7 bases match TRBD1. J lost 7 bases, V lost 7 bases, and 16 bases had no gene match. This CDR3 contains 17 residues. Per germline, CDR1 MNHEY and CDR2 SMNVEV (reference sequence). In nucleotides, the CDR3 is TGTGCCAGCACCACTCTGGGCACAGGGGAGTGGAATTCACCCCTCCACTTT. Translated, it gives CASTTLGTGEWNSPLHF.

The chain combines TRBV18 with TRBJ1-1; 11 nucleotides line up with TRBD1. Germline V gene sequence: CDR1 KGHSH, CDR2 LQKENI. V shed 3 bases, J shed 4 bases, and the junction held 10 bases outside the gene matches. CDR3 length: 17 amino acids. The CDR3 loop is CASSPTRDRGGGTEAFF. Written as DNA, the CDR3 is TGTGCCAGCTCACCGACCCGGGACAGGGGGGGAGGCACTGAAGCTTTCTTT.

A few counts support this clonotype. The V and J genes are TRBV7-2 and TRBJ2-3; 9 positions match TRBD1. J lost 3 bases, V lost 5 bases, and 6 bases had no gene match. The CDR3 runs 15 residues. CDR1 and CDR2 (germline): SGHTA, FQGNSA. CDR3 bases: TGTGCCAGCAGCATACAGGGGGCGCTTACAGATACGCAGTATTTT. Its protein is CASSIQGALTDTQYF.

This clonotype was observed at least ten times. The V call is TRBV29-1, the J call TRBJ1-1; D remains ambiguous. CDR1 is SQVTM, CDR2 ANQGSEA, per germline. The CDR3 is made up of 10 amino acids. V was trimmed by 6 bases and J by 2 bases, leaving 4 bases between them. The CDR3 nucleotides are TGCAGCGTGATAAACACTGAAGCTTTCTTT. Translation: CSVINTEAFF.

This clonotype was found many times. The chain carries TRBV28 and TRBJ2-4, with D maybe TRBD1 (6 bases). V gave up 6 bases and J gave up 3 bases, with 12 bases separating them. In germline, CDR1 is MDHEN, CDR2 SYDVKM. CDR3 length: 14 residues. The CDR3 sequence: CASRTQGNKNIQYF. The CDR3 DNA reads as TGTGCCAGCAGGACTCAGGGGAACAAAAACATTCAGTACTTC.

The sample holds many counts of this clonotype. This rearrangement joins TRBV10-2 to TRBJ2-2; D might be TRBD1 (6 bases). Trimming pared 6 bases from V and 5 bases from J, leaving 10 bases between. Germline V gene sequence: CDR1 WSHSY, CDR2 SAAADI. The CDR3 consists of 13 residues. The CDR3 DNA sequence: TGCGCCAGCAGGGCAGGGGCTACCGGGGAGCTGTTTTTT. Its protein product is CASRAGATGELFF.

This clonotype was picked up many times. The rearrangement joins TRBV6-5 to TRBJ2-5; no reliable D call. Germline values: CDR1 MNHEY, CDR2 SVGAGI. CDR3 length equals 13 residues. Trimming removed 5 bases at V and 1 base at J, with 8 bases between. The CDR3 DNA reads as TGTGCCAGCAGTGGCTCCACCCAAGAGACCCAGTACTTC. Protein product: CASSGSTQETQYF.

This clonotype has only a few counts. The chain is built from TRBV12-3 or TRBV12-4 and TRBJ2-2; TRBD2 matches 9 bases. The CDR3 has 15 residues. V was clipped by 6 bases and J by 0 bases; unmatched bases: 2. Here the CDR3 reads CASRGTSSNTGELFF. CDR3 coding DNA: TGTGCCAGCAGGGGGACTAGCTCGAACACCGGGGAGCTGTTTTTT.

The sample holds a few counts of this clonotype. The chain is built from TRBV19 and TRBJ1-5, with 7 bases fitting TRBD1. CDR1 and CDR2 (germline): LNHDA, SQIVND (reference sequence). V lost 3 bases, J lost 2 bases, and 4 bases stayed unmatched. There are 15 residues in the CDR3. CDR3 in amino acids: CASSMDRTRNQPQHF. In nucleotides, the CDR3 is TGTGCCAGTAGTATGGACAGGACCCGCAATCAGCCCCAGCATTTT.

In its sample, this clonotype was seen a few times. The chain carries TRBV9 and TRBJ2-6; possibly TRBD1 for D (6 bases). The germline CDR1 and CDR2 sequences are SGDLS and YYNGEE. Trimming pared 4 bases from V and 0 bases from J, leaving 17 bases between. This CDR3 is built from 18 residues. The chain's CDR3 is CASSFLGATYSGANVLTF. CDR3 nucleotides: TGTGCCAGCAGCTTCCTGGGGGCTACCTACTCTGGGGCCAACGTCCTGACTTTC.

The table lists this clonotype with many counts. The chain is built from TRBV27 and TRBJ1-2, with TRBD1 matching over 9 bases. Germline V gives CDR1 MNHEY, CDR2 SMNVEV (reference sequence). CDR3 length: 17 residues. V shed 0 bases, J shed 5 bases, and the junction held 10 bases outside the gene matches. The CDR3 reads CASSLSRMTGGAYGYTF. CDR3 DNA: TGTGCCAGCAGTTTATCGCGGATGACAGGGGGAGCTTATGGCTACACCTTC.

This clonotype was picked up many times. This chain uses TRBV7-2 with TRBJ2-3; 8 nucleotides agree with TRBD2. There are 16 residues in the CDR3. J lost 5 bases, V lost 2 bases, and 9 bases had no gene match. Germline V gene sequence: CDR1 SGHTA, CDR2 FQGNSA. This CDR3 reads CASSLYSRGVGDTQYF. The CDR3 DNA sequence: TGTGCCAGCAGCTTATACTCGCGGGGGGTCGGAGATACGCAGTATTTT.

This clonotype was seen only a few times. This chain links TRBV29-1 with TRBJ1-2; a possible D gene is TRBD1 (5 bases). With 6 bases removed from V and 0 bases from J, the gap between germline ends came to 5 bases. The CDR3 is 11 residues long. Germline CDR1 and CDR2: SQVTM and ANQGSEA. In nucleotides, the CDR3 is TGCAGCGTGACAGCTAACTATGGCTACACCTTC. Residues: CSVTANYGYTF.